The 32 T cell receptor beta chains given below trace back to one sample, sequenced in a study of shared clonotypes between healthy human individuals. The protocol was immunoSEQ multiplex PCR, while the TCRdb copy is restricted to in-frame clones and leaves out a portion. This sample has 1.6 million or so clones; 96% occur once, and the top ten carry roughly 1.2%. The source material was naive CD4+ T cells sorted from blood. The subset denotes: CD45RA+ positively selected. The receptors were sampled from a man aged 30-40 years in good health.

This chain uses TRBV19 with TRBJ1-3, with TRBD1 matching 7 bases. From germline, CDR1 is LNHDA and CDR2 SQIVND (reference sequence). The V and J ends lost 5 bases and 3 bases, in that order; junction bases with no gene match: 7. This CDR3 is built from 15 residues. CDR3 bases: TGTGCCAGTAGTCGGAGCCGGGACAGTGGAAACACCATATATTTT. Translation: CASSRSRDSGNTIYF. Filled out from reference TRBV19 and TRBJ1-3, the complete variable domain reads DGGITQSPKYLFRKEGQNVTLSCEQNLNHDAMYWYRQDPGQGLRLIYYSQIVNDFQKGDIAEGYSVSREKKESFPLTVTSAQKNPTAFYLCASSRSRDSGNTIYFGEGSWLTVV.

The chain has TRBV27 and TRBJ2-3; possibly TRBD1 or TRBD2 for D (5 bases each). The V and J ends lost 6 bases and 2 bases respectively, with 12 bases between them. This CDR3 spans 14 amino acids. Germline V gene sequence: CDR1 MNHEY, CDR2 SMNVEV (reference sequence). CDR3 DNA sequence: TGTGCCAGCAGGTGGGACGTCTACACAGATACGCAGTATTTT. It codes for CASRWDVYTDTQYF.

CDR3 in amino acids: CASSATGEGEAFF. CDR3 sequence (DNA): TGCGCCAGCAGCGCAACAGGGGAGGGTGAAGCTTTCTTT. The J gene is TRBJ1-1, the V gene TRBV5-1, with 7 positions matching TRBD1. Germline CDR1 reads SGHRS; CDR2 reads YFSETQ. The CDR3 contains 13 residues. The junction had 7 bases not matched to a gene; V was cut back by 4 bases and J by 7 bases.

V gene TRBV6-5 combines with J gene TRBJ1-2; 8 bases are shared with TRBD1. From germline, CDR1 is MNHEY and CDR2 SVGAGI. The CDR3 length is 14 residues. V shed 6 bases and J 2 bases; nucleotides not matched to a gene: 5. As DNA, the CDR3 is TGTGCCAGCAGCCGACAGGGGCCAAACTATGGCTACACCTTC. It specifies CASSRQGPNYGYTF.

As DNA, the CDR3 is TGTGCCAGCAGTGTACTAGACAGGGGGCCGGGGGAGCTGTTTTTT. Protein: CASSVLDRGPGELFF. The chain recombines TRBV2 with TRBJ2-2, with 10 bases matching TRBD1. CDR1 is SNHLY and CDR2 is FYNNEI in the germline V gene. The trim removed 4 bases at V and 8 bases at J, leaving 7 bases unmatched. This CDR3 is 15 amino acids long.

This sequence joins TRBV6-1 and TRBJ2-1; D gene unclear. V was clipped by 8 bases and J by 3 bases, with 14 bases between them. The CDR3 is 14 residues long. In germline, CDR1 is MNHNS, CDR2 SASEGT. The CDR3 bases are TGTGCCAGCTTACCTCGTCAGGACTACAATGAGCAGTTCTTC. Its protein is CASLPRQDYNEQFF.

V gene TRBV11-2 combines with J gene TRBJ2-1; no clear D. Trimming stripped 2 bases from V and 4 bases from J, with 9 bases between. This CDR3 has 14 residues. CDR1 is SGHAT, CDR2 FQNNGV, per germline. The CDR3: CASSLRVVYNEQFF. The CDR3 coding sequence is TGTGCCAGCAGCTTACGAGTAGTATACAATGAGCAGTTCTTC.

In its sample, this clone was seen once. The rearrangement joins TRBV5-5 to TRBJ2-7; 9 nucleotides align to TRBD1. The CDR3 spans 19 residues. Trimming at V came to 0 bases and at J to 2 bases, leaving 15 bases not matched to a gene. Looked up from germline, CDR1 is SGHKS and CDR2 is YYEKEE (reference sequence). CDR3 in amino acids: CASSLALGQGKSYAYEQYF. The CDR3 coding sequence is TGTGCCAGCAGCTTGGCCCTAGGACAGGGGAAAAGTTATGCCTACGAGCAGTACTTC. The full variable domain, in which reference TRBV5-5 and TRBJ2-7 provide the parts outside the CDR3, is DAGVTQSPTHLIKTRGQQVTLRCSPISGHKSVSWYQQVLGQGPQFIFQYYEKEERGRGNFPDRFSARQFPNYSSELNVNALLLGDSALYLCASSLALGQGKSYAYEQYFGPGTRLTVT.

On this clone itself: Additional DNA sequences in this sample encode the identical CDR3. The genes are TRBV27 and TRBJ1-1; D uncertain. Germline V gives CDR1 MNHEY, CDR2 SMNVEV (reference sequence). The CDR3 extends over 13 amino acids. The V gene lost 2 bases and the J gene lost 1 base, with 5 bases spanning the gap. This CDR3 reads CASSLRRNTEAFF. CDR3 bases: TGTGCCAGCAGTTTACGACGGAACACTGAAGCTTTCTTT.

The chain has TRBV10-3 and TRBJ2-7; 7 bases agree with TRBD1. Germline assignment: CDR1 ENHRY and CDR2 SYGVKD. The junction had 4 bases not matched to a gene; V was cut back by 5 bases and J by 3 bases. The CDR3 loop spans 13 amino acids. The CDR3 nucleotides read TGTGCCATCAGTCCGGGACAGAACTACGAGCAGTACTTC. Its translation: CAISPGQNYEQYF.

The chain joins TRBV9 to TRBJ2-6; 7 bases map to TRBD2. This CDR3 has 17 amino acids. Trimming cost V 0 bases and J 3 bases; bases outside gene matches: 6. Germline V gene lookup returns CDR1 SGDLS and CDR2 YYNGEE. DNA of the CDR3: TGTGCCAGCAGCGTAGGGGAGGGTATAGGTGGGGCCAACGTCCTGACTTTC. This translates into CASSVGEGIGGANVLTF.

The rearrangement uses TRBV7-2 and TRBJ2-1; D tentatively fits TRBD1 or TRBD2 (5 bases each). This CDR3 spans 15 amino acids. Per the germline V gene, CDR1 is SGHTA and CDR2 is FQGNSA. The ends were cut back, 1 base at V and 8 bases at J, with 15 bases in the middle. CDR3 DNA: TGTGCCAGCAGCTTAGGCCAGCGCCGGGGCGATGAGCAGTTCTTC. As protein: CASSLGQRRGDEQFF.

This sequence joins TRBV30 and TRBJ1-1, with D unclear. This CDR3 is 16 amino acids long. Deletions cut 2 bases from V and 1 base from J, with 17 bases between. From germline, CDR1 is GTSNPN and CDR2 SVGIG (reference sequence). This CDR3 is CAWSSGPVEGNTEAFF. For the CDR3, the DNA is TGTGCCTGGAGTTCCGGGCCCGTGGAAGGGAACACTGAAGCTTTCTTT.

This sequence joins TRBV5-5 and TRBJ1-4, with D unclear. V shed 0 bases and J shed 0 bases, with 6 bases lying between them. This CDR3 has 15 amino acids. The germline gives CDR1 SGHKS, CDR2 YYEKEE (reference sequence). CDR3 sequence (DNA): TGTGCCAGCAGCTTGGAGTGGGCAACTAATGAAAAACTGTTTTTT. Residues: CASSLEWATNEKLFF.

The CDR3 DNA reads TGTGCCAGCAGCGTAGTCACGGGACAGGACAACACCGGGGAGCTGTTTTTT. Translated, it gives CASSVVTGQDNTGELFF. The gene calls are TRBV9 and TRBJ2-2, with 8 nucleotides matching TRBD1. The CDR3 extends over 17 amino acids. The germline CDR1 and CDR2 sequences are SGDLS and YYNGEE. The trim removed 0 bases at V and 2 bases at J, leaving 6 bases unmatched. The variable domain in full, with the rest retrieved from reference TRBV9 and TRBJ2-2, is DSGVTQTPKHLITATGQRVTLRCSPRSGDLSVYWYQQSLDQGLQFLIQYYNGEERAKGNILERFSAQQFPDLHSELNLSSLELGDSALYFCASSVVTGQDNTGELFFGEGSRLTVL.

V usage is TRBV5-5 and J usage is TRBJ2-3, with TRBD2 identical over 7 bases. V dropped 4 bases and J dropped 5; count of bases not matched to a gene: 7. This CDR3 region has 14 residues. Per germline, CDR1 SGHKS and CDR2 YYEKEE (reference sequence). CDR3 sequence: CASSPGLVGDTQYF. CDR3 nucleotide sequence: TGTGCCAGCAGCCCCGGACTAGTGGGAGATACGCAGTATTTT.

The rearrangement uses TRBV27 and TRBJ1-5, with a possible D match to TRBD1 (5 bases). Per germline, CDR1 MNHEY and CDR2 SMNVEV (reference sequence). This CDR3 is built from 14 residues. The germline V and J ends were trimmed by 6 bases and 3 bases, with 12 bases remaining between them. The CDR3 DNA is TGTGCCAGCAGCCGACAGTTTCTCAATCAGCCCCAGCATTTT. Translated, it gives CASSRQFLNQPQHF.

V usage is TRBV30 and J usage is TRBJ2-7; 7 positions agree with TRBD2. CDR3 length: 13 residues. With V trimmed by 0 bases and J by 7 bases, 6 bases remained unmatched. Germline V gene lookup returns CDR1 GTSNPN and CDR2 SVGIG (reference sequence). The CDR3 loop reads CAWSVGVGGEQYF. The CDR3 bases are TGTGCCTGGAGTGTAGGAGTCGGGGGGGAGCAGTACTTC.

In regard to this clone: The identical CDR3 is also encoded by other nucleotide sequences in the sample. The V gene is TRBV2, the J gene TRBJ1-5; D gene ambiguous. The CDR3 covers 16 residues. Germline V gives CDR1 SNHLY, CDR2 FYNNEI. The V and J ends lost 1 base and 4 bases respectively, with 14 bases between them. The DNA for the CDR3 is TGTGCCAGCAGTGAAGGCGGAAGGAGGATTAATCAGCCCCAGCATTTT. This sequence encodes CASSEGGRRINQPQHF.

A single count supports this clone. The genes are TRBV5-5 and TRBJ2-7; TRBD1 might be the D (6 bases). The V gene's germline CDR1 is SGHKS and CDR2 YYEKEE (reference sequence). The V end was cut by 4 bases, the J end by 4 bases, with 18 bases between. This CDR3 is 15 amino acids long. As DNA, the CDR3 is TGTGCCAGCAGCCCTAACGCTCGACAGGAGTACGAGCAGTACTTC. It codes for CASSPNARQEYEQYF.

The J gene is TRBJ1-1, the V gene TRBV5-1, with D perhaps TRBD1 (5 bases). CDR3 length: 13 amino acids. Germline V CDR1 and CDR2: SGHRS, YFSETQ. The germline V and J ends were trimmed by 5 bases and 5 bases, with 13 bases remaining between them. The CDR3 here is CASRVLEGTEAFF. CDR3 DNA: TGCGCCAGCAGGGTTCTCGAGGGGACTGAAGCTTTCTTT.

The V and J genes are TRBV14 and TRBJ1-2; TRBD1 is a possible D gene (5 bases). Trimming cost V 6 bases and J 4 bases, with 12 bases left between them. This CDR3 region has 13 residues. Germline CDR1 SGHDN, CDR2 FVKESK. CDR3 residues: CASSRPGTYGYTF. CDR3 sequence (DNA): TGTGCCAGCAGTCGCCCCGGGACCTATGGCTACACCTTC.

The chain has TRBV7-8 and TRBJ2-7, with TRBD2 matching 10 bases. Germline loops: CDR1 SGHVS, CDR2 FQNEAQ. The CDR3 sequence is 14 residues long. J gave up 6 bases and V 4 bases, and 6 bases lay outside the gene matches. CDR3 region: CASSSLAGVGEQYF. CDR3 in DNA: TGTGCCAGCAGCTCTCTAGCGGGAGTGGGCGAGCAGTACTTC.

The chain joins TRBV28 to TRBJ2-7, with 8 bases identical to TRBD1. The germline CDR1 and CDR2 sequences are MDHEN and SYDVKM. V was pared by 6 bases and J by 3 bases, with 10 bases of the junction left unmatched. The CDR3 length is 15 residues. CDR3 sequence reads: CASSLRTGYFYEQYF. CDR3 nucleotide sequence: TGTGCCAGCAGCCTCCGGACAGGGTATTTCTACGAGCAGTACTTC. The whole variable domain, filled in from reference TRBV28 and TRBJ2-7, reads DVKVTQSSRYLVKRTGEKVFLECVQDMDHENMFWYRQDPGLGLRLIYFSYDVKMKEKGDIPEGYSVSREKKERFSLILESASTNQTSMYLCASSLRTGYFYEQYFGPGTRLTVT.

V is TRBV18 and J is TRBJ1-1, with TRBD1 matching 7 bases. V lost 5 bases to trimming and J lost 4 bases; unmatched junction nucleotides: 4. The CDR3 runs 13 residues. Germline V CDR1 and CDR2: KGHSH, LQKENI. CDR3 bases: TGTGCCAGCTCATCCCGACAGGGCACTGAAGCTTTCTTT. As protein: CASSSRQGTEAFF.

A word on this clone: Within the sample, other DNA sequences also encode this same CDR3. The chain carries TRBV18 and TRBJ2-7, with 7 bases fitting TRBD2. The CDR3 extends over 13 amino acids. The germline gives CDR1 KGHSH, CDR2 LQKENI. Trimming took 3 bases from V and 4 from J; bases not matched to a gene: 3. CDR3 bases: TGTGCCAGCTCACCTGTCGGGGGGTACGAGCAGTACTTC. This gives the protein CASSPVGGYEQYF.

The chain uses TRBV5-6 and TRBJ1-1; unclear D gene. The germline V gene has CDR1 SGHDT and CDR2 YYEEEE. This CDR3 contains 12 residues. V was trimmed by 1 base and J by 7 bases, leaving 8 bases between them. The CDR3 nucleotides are TGTGCCAGCAGCTTGAAGTTGGGTGAAGCTTTCTTT. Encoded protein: CASSLKLGEAFF. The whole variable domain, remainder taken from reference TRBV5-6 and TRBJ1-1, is DAGVTQSPTHLIKTRGQQVTLRCSPKSGHDTVSWYQQALGQGPQFIFQYYEEEERQRGNFPDRFSGHQFPNYSSELNVNALLLGDSALYLCASSLKLGEAFFGQGTRLTVV.

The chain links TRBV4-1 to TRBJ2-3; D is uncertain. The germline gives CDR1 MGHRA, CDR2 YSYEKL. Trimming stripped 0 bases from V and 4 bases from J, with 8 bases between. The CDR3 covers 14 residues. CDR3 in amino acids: CASSQEALADTQYF. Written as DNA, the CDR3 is TGCGCCAGCAGCCAAGAAGCTCTCGCAGATACGCAGTATTTT.

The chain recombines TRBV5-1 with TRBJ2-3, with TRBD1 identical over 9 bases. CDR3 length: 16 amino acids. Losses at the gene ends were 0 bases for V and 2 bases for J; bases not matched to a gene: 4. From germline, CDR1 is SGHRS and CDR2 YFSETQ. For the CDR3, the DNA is TGCGCCAGCAGCTTGGCCTGGACAGGGGACACAGATACGCAGTATTTT. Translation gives CASSLAWTGDTDTQYF. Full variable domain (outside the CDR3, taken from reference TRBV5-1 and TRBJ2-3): KAGVTQTPRYLIKTRGQQVTLSCSPISGHRSVSWYQQTPGQGLQFLFEYFSETQRNKGNFPGRFSGRQFSNSRSEMNVSTLELGDSALYLCASSLAWTGDTDTQYFGPGTRLTVL.

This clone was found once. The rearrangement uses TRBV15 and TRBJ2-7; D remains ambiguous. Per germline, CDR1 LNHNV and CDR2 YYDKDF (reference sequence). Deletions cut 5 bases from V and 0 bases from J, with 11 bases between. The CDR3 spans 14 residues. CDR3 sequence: CATSGSTRSYEQYF. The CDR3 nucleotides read TGTGCCACCAGCGGAAGCACACGCTCCTACGAGCAGTACTTC.

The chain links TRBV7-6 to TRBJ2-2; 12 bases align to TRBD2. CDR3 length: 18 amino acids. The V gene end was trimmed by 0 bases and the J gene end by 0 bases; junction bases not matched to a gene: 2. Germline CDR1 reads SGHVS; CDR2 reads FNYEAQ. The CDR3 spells CASSLARTSGTNTGELFF. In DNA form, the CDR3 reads TGTGCCAGCAGCTTAGCTCGGACTAGCGGGACGAACACCGGGGAGCTGTTTTTT.

CDR3 in amino acids: CASSIGLANSYEQYF. CDR3 in DNA: TGTGCCAGCAGCATCGGACTAGCAAACTCCTACGAGCAGTACTTC. The gene calls are TRBV6-5 and TRBJ2-7; 8 bases fit TRBD2. The CDR3 is 15 residues long. Germline CDR1 reads MNHEY; CDR2 reads SVGAGI. The junction had 7 bases not matched to a gene; V was cut back by 6 bases and J by 0 bases.